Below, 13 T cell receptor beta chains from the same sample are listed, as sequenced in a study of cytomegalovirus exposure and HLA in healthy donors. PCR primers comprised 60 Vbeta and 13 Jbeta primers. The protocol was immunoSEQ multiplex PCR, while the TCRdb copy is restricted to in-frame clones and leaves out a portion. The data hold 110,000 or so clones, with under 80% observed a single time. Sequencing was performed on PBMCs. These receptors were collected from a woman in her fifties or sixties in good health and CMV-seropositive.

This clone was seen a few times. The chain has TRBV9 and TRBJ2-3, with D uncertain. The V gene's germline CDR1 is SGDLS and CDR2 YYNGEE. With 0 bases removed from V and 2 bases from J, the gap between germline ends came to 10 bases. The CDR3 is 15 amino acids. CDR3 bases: TGTGCCAGCAGCGTAGCAGACTCGCACACAGATACGCAGTATTTT. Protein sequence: CASSVADSHTDTQYF.

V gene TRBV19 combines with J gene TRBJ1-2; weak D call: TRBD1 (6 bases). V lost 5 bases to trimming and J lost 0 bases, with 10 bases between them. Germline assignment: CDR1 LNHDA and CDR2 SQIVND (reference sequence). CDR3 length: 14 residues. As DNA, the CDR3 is TGTGCCAGTAGTGCAGGGGCCCCTAACTATGGCTACACCTTC. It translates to CASSAGAPNYGYTF.

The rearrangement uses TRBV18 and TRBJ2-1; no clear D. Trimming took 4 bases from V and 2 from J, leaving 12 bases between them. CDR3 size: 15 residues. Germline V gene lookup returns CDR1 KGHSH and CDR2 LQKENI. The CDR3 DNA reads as TGTGCCAGCTCACAAGAGTCTCCTCCCTACAATGAGCAGTTCTTC. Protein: CASSQESPPYNEQFF.

The CDR3 sequence is CASSPQGGSGNTIYF. Written as DNA, the CDR3 is TGTGCCAGTAGTCCCCAAGGGGGCTCTGGAAACACCATATATTTT. The gene calls are TRBV19 and TRBJ1-3; TRBD1 might be the D (6 bases). Between the trimmed V and J ends, which lost 5 bases and 0 bases, there was a span of 11 bases. CDR1 and CDR2 (germline): LNHDA, SQIVND (reference sequence). The length of the CDR3 is 15 residues.

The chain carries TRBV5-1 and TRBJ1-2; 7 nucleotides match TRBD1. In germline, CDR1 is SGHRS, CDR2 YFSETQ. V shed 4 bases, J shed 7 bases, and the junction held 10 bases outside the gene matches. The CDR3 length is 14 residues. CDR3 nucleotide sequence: TGCGCCAGCAGCATTGCCGGGACAGTGCCTGGCTACACCTTC. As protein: CASSIAGTVPGYTF.

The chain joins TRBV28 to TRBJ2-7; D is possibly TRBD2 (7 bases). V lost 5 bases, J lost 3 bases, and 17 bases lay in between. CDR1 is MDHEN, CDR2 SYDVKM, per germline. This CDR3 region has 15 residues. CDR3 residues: CASSLPGGTDYEQYF. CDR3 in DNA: TGTGCCAGCAGTCTGCCGGGGGGCACAGACTACGAGCAGTACTTC.

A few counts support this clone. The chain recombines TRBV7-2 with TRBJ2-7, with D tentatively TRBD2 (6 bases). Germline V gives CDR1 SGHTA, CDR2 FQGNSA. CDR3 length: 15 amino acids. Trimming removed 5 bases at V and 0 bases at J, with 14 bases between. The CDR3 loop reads CASSKYGGDSYEQYF. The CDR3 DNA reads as TGTGCCAGCAGCAAGTACGGGGGTGACTCCTACGAGCAGTACTTC.

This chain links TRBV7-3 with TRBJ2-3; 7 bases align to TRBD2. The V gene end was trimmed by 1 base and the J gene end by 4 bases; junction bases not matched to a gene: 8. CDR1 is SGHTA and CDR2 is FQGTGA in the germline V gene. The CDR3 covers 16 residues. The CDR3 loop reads CASSLMAGRGADTQYF. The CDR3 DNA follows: TGTGCCAGCAGCTTAATGGCGGGGAGGGGAGCAGATACGCAGTATTTT.

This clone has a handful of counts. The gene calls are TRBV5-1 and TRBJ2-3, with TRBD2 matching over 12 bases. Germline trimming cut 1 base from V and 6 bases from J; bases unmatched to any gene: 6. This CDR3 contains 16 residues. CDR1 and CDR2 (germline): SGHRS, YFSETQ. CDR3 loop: CASSLTTSGSPDTQYF. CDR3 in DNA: TGCGCCAGCAGCTTGACGACTAGCGGGAGCCCGGATACGCAGTATTTT.

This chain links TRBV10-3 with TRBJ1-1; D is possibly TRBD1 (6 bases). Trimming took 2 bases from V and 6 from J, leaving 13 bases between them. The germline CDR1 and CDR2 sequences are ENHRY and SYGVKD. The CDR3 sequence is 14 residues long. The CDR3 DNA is TGTGCCATCAGTGAGGGTCGAGGGGGACCTGAAGCTTTCTTT. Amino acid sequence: CAISEGRGGPEAFF.

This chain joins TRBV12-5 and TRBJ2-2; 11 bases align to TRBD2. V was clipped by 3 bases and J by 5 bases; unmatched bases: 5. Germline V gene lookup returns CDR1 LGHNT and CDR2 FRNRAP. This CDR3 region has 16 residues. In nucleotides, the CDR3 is TGTGCTAGTGGTTTCATTAGCGGGAGGGGTACCGGGGAGCTGTTTTTT. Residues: CASGFISGRGTGELFF.

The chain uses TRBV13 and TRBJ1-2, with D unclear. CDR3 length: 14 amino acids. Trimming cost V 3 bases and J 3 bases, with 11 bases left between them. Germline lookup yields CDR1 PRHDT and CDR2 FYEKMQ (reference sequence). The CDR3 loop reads CASSFGQAYYGYTF. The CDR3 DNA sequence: TGTGCCAGCAGCTTCGGCCAGGCTTACTATGGCTACACCTTC. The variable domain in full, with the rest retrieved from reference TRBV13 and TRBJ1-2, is AAGVIQSPRHLIKEKRETATLKCYPIPRHDTVYWYQQGPGQDPQFLISFYEKMQSDKGSIPDRFSAQQFSDYHSELNMSSLELGDSALYFCASSFGQAYYGYTFGSGTRLTVV.

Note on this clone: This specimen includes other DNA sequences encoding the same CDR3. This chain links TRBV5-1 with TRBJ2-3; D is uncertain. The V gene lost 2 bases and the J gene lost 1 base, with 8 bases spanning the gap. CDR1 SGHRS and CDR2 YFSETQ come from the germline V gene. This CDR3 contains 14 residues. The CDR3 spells CASSLEEGTDTQYF. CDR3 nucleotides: TGCGCCAGCAGCTTAGAGGAAGGCACAGATACGCAGTATTTT.